This T cell receptor (beta chain) was profiled in a study of cytomegalovirus exposure and HLA in healthy donors (dated by TCRdb to the late 2010s). As for the study more broadly: An earlier analysis of some 620 of the donors reported 250 to 300 Gb of sequence data and 100 million to 120 million unique TCR beta sequences obtained from approximately 180 million T cells. Approximately 310 gigabases of sequencing data and some 85 million unique TCR sequences were included in an early release covering about 700 HLA-typed donors. Of the roughly 400 genotyped donors, over 80% were placed in the genetic ancestry cluster associated with self-reported Caucasian donors. The study was designed to test whether signatures of past pathogen exposure could be identified by cataloging public T cell receptors. The study profiled the T cell repertoires of approximately 700 subjects by immunosequencing and related them to cytomegalovirus serostatus. In addition to the first cohort of 500 to 850 subjects, a separate validation cohort of approximately 130 different subjects was used. The study combined high-throughput TCR immunosequencing, statistical association of individual TCRs with disease status, and machine learning to predict cytomegalovirus infection status. To study patterns of TCR occurrence, a later analysis re-analyzed previously published TCR beta repertoires from around 670 donors and added high-resolution HLA genotyping. Rather than using new phenotypic data, the later analysis identified candidate immune exposures from TCR beta sequences and from how often those sequences occurred across donors. An earlier analysis of 587 of the donors used high-throughput TCR beta sequencing to judge whether each TCR beta V gene segment behaved as functional or pseudogenic. Donor age, sex, ethnicity and CMV serostatus were compiled together with the repertoire data. Genome-wide SNP genotypes for about three fifths of the 666 donors were used in a later genetic analysis, which treated that subset as a discovery cohort. Every repertoire in the discovery cohort had been generated on one and the same sequencing platform. Class I and class II HLA loci were covered by the typing at four-digit resolution. Typing coverage varied by locus: 629-630 donors for A, B, C, DRB1 and DQB1; roughly 520 for DQA1; over 600 for DPA1; roughly 450 for DPB1. Roughly five DR-DQ haplotypes were handled as single units for association and clustering because linkage in the cohort was strong. Across some 400 genotyped donors of the cohort, an average of approximately 200,000 unique TCR beta nucleotide sequences per donor were sequenced, and approximately 19% of those sequences were non-productive.

This clone appeared once. The antigen this receptor binds is unknown. Base qualities are not recorded, but no much larger clone differs from it by a single base. The cohort was made up of 666 healthy bone marrow donors. All cohort members were sampled while nominally healthy, although unrecorded immune exposures were likely present. The donor tested CMV seropositive, placing the donor among the roughly 300 seropositive members of the cohort. A peripheral blood sample was provided by each donor, and peripheral blood mononuclear cells were used for TCR beta sequencing. Genomic DNA was extracted from the blood cell samples with the Qiagen DNeasy Blood Extraction Kit. The protocol used for the library was the immunoSEQ multiplex PCR assay. The multiplex PCR relied on a mix of 60 forward primers for TCR Vbeta segments and 13 reverse primers for TCR Jbeta segments. The CDR3 region of rearranged TCR beta genes was amplified from genomic DNA with a multiplex PCR assay. The Illumina HiSeq System was used to sequence the amplified TCR beta libraries as 87-base-pair reads. Per the source publication's procedure: A later analysis tallied around 87 million unique TCR beta chains across the 660 or so repertoires, and some 10 million of those chains were shared by two or more donors. Raw reads were error-corrected and collapsed into unique sequences by a nearest-neighbor algorithm in which closely related sequences were merged to remove PCR and sequencing errors. CDR3 sequences were aligned to IMGT reference sequences to assign V, D and J gene segments. For a sequence to be retained, a match of at least six nucleotides to both a V gene segment and a J gene segment was required. Rearrangements were classified as productive when the CDR3 lacked stop codons and remained in frame with V and J, and all other rearrangements were classified as non-productive. CDR3 was defined by IMGT convention, running from the second conserved V-encoded cysteine to the conserved J-encoded phenylalanine. In an earlier analysis of some 550 of the donors, sequences lacking an unambiguous match to a single V gene segment were excluded. An earlier analysis of under 750 of the donors called V segments functional above 56.7% productive rearrangements and segregating when the between-donor standard deviation exceeded 5%. A statistical classification framework was built for diagnosing cytomegalovirus status from the catalog of TCR beta chain sequences. In a later analysis, V and J genes were assigned by comparing TCR nucleotide sequences against IMGT/GENE-DB human TR gene sequences. Using the TCRdist pipeline, a later analysis assigned CDR3 sequences along with most-parsimonious VDJ recombination scenarios. A later analysis defined each TCR beta chain by its CDR3 amino acid sequence plus V-gene family, and excluded reads lacking a unique V-gene family. As a way to deal with suspected cross-contamination and a sequencing artifact, a later analysis dropped approximately 570 nucleotide sequences that were highly shared and had low generation probability. In a later analysis, a clonal expansion index was calculated for each public chain from normalized within-repertoire ranks of inferred template counts. A later analysis computed generation probabilities with a VDJ recombination model fitted to out-of-frame rearrangements, and checked the results against IGoR. A later analysis scored TCR-TCR, TCR-HLA and TCR-CMV co-occurrence with hypergeometric tests, applying a repertoire-size bias correction to TCR pairs. To estimate false discovery rates, a later analysis permuted the HLA or CMV assignments 20 times. In a later analysis, co-occurring TCRs were grouped using DBSCAN, with TCRdist sequence similarity added in when clustering inside HLA-allele-positive subsets. For co-occurrence clustering, repertoires with fewer than 30,000 or more than 120,000 public chains were excluded, along with 4 to 6 repertoires with anomalous nucleotide sharing. The immuneACCESS repertoire file appears here via TCRdb, limited to in-frame rearrangements. These files lack a portion of the clones; in checked studies, under half of the deficit traces to unresolved V genes, and the cause of the others is not known. Clone size and the V and J calls come from that table; the DNA yielded D and trimming. The sample table contains around 160,000 clones; only one count was recorded for 75% to 90% of them. The ten biggest clones cover roughly 8.8% of the sample.

The CDR3 numbers 15 residues from cysteine through phenylalanine. Only the CDR3 region is kept as DNA, spanning 45 bases read in frame from base 1. Via the germline V gene, CDR1 is MNHNS and CDR2 SASEGT. V lost 6 bases and J lost 4 bases; the stretch between them is 19 bases long. Broader findings and caveats from the paper: In both the original and validation cohorts, the classifier was reported to diagnose cytomegalovirus status with high specificity and sensitivity. In a later analysis, some 18,000 TCR beta sequences were associated with specific HLA alleles at a false discovery rate of 0.05. According to a later analysis, parvovirus B19, influenza, CMV and Epstein-Barr virus appeared linked to several top co-occurrence clusters. For the cohort, immune exposure information was limited to CMV serostatus. The earlier analysis of about 600 of the donors excluded 15 to 20 rarely observed V segments, including chromosome 9 orphons, because counts were too low. This cohort had only TCR beta chains sequenced, and the lack of alpha or paired-chain data limited which features could be detected. A later analysis found that HLA-associated TCR beta chains were more clonally expanded and had lower generation probabilities than equally common non-associated chains. A further reported finding was that TCR beta sequences accurately predicted the HLA-A and HLA-B alleles for most subjects in the first cohort. A later analysis found that TCR association rates varied across HLA loci, with DRB1 alleles showing the most associated TCRs and HLA-C alleles the fewest. Sequencing depth was assumed to be roughly uniform across donors in the presence/absence analyses, though that assumption may not hold. Most CMV-associated TCR beta chains appeared to be HLA-restricted in a later analysis, and the HLA associations seemed to be driven largely by CMV exposure. The authors suggested that the approach could potentially be extended to other disease states and immunological phenotypes. A cluster of highly shared sequence variants was judged likely to be a technical artifact of the sequencing pipeline. Compared with the 666-donor mean, donors in an Asian-associated ancestry cluster had fewer N-insertions in productive TCRs, according to a later genetic analysis. A few of the identified cytomegalovirus-associated TCR beta chains were confirmed in vitro to be specific for cytomegalovirus antigens. Linkage disequilibrium might explain the correlated functional status among segregating V segments, but an unknown experimental factor could not be excluded. Most TCR sequences were observed very rarely across donors, whereas some public TCRs were present in many individuals. HLA typing was unavailable for some donors at each locus, so association tests used only the typed subset. A total of 150 or so TCR beta chains were listed by the study as associated with cytomegalovirus. V-gene and J-gene trimming of TCR beta chains was associated with a missense DCLRE1C variant in a later genetic analysis, and the association was replicated in an independent cohort. In an earlier analysis of some 500 of the donors, most TCR beta V segments were observed in productive rearrangements about 87% or about 30% of the time, broadly matching IMGT annotations. When HLA alleles, especially DR and DQ, strongly co-occurred, attributing TCR associations to individual alleles was difficult. The 87-base-pair reads could not distinguish some IMGT-functional V segments, including TRBV6-2 and TRBV6-3, so those segments were excluded.

This sequence originates from a man aged 18 to 35 in good health and CMV-seropositive. The rearranged chain carries TRBV6-1 and TRBJ2-7, with a weak D call of TRBD1 (5 bases match). Material for sequencing was PBMCs. The DNA sequence is as follows: TGTGCCAGCAGCTCCCTTACAGGTATGGGATACGAGCAGTACTTC. This yields the protein CASSSLTGMGYEQYF.